This T cell receptor (beta chain) stems from a study of regulatory T cells in long-lasting Graves disease (dated by TCRdb to the early 2020s). Study-level background: Patients with newly diagnosed Graves' disease had been on antithyroid drugs for under 3 months. Patients with persistent Graves' disease were compared with patients with newly diagnosed Graves' disease using TCR sequencing and RNA sequencing of peripheral blood. The study was conducted in China and was registered as a clinical trial. TCR sequencing covered some 13 persistent and around 20 newly diagnosed Graves' disease patients, around 35 samples in total. General conclusions and limits of the study: Only peripheral blood was studied, because thyroid tissue, the primary lesion, was inaccessible. Persistent disease showed preferential use of TRBV28, TRBJ1-2 and TRBJ2-5, whereas newly diagnosed disease favored TRBV20-1 and TRBJ2-1. Sequencing and analysis were restricted to the TCR beta chain. The small sample size was acknowledged by the authors as a limitation that may reduce accuracy. Lower TCR Shannon entropy and fewer highly expanded clones were observed in persistent Graves' disease patients than in newly diagnosed patients, which suggested clonal expansion. Patients with persistent disease shared more public clonotypes (around 3,000) than newly diagnosed patients did (more than 900).

The library relied on multiplex PCR. TCRdb records Illumina HiSeq 4000 as the sequencer. TCR beta libraries were built with iRepertoire HTBI primers and Arm-PCR amplification of CDR3 regions. Before sequencing, the PCR products went through gel purification. Concerning the study's data processing: Across samples, approximately 68 TRBV and 14 TRBJ segments were identified and used for gene usage analysis of CDR3 amino acid clonotypes. COPE and FqMerger were used to merge the filtered high-quality paired reads into contigs. BLAST was used to align contigs to IMGT TRBV, TRBD and TRBJ reference genes, and CDR3 was defined according to IMGT. Any clonotype with a frequency above 0.1% was classified as a highly expanded clone. Shannon entropy served as the measure of repertoire diversity, while the Gini coefficient captured V-J evenness. A clonotype found in more than one individual was treated as public. Using fastp trimming at Q25 and MiXCR clonotype assembly, TCRdb reanalyzed the public sequencing data and kept in-frame beta chains. A single entry per CDR3 protein holds the most common genes and DNA from its merged rows. For this entry, the V and J calls and clone size follow TCRdb and not the study's own pipeline. The sample contains some 500,000 distinct CDR3 sequences, about 13% of them found a single time. Roughly 10% of the sample belongs to the ten largest clones.

This clonotype was recorded at least ten times. Its antigen is currently not known. No base quality values were provided; no much bigger clone lies one nucleotide off. The CDR1 and CDR2 encoded by the germline V gene are MDHEN and SYDVKM. The CDR3 numbers 15 residues from cysteine through phenylalanine. CDR3 DNA only is kept here, 45 bases in frame from base 1. V is shortened by 3 bases, J by 5 bases, and the region joining them spans 14 bases. What the time point label conveys for this sample: newly diagnosed GD, antithyroid drugs for less than 3 months. For both TCR sequencing and RNA sequencing, RNA was extracted from PBMCs in TRIzol. The diagnosis of Graves' disease followed American Thyroid Association guidelines. The patients came from an endocrinology department in Xi'an, China. Each patient gave 7.5 to 10 milliliters of peripheral blood, collected in an EDTA anticoagulant tube. Ficoll Paque Plus density gradient separation was used to isolate PBMCs, and no further T cell sorting was performed. RNA quality was checked with an Agilent 2100 Bioanalyzer and agarose gel, and concentration with a NanoDrop 2000.

These data also formed part of another study, on T cells in Graves' hyperthyroidism and ophthalmopathy. As described in the second report: A patient counted as having stable Graves' hyperthyroidism if no progression to ophthalmopathy occurred over 18 months of follow-up. The hyperthyroidism patients were between 18 and 65 years old and newly diagnosed, with a disease duration of less than 2 months. Exclusion was applied to patients with uncontrolled infections, other autoimmune diseases, pregnancy or lactation. Diagnoses were established on the basis of clinical symptoms, serum thyroxine and TRAb, thyroid ultrasound, and orbital computed tomography. The TCR CDR3 was subjected to a first round of RT-PCR using the HTBI primer set and the Qiagen OneStep RT-PCR kit. Most expanded thyroid clonotypes (frequency above 0.001) were also detected in blood, a finding suggesting that blood repertoires may reflect thyroid immune responses. A model built on a 13 V-J signature distinguished ophthalmopathy from stable hyperthyroidism, reaching 87.88% sensitivity and about 81% specificity in cross-validation and 80%/75% in testing. During validation, the model predicted progression to ophthalmopathy a median of roughly six months ahead of onset, with around 70% sensitivity and 72.22% specificity. A discovery cohort of roughly 100 patients, roughly 45 with Graves' ophthalmopathy and 55 to 60 with stable Graves' hyperthyroidism, was used to find distinguishing TCR V-J signatures. Prospective prediction of ophthalmopathy was tested in an independent validation cohort consisting of some 20 hyperthyroidism patients and some 15 patients who later progressed to ophthalmopathy. The approximately 97 discovery patients were randomly divided into training and test sets at a 7:3 ratio. The study also compared thyroid tissue and blood T-cell repertoires from roughly six Graves' hyperthyroidism patients. Following sampling, methimazole starting at 30 mg daily was given to hyperthyroidism patients, and high-dose intravenous methylprednisolone was given to ophthalmopathy patients. A second multiplex PCR round built the libraries, followed by size selection and purification. The libraries were sequenced on an Illumina HiSeq2000 using paired-end 100 bp reads. Raw data were processed with SOAPnuke, discarding reads with adapters, uncalled bases, mean Phred below 15, or no exact constant-primer or identifier match. COPE v1.2.5 was used to merge the high-quality paired reads, and each unique nucleotide sequence was defined as a clonotype. MiTCR v1.1 was used to align clonotypes to the IMGT TRBV, TRBD and TRBJ reference segments. Only V-J combinations with frequency above 0.0001, covering 99.2% of repertoires, were analysed. The TCS score was defined as the ratio of F50 (clonal expansion) to E x V (chaos), calculated using BLOSUM62-based TCRdist between CDR3 peptides within each V-J. Welch's t-statistics and random forest reduced 500 to 650 V-J features to 13, which were used in a naive Bayes classifier (R e1071). No statistical method was used to set the sample size in advance, and investigators knew the group allocation. The paper reports TCR Vbeta CDR3 sequencing of roughly 140 peripheral blood samples: 40 to 45 ophthalmopathy, roughly 80 hyperthyroidism and around 17 progressor patients.

The rearranged segments are TRBV28 and TRBJ1-5; the D gene remains uncertain. The origin of this receptor is a man younger than 40 with Graves disease. Donor details come from another sample of the same person, matched by shared clones. The sequencing here drew on peripheral blood mononuclear cells (PBMCs), taken at new diagnosis, from a patient treated with antithyroid drugs. The CDR3 reads as follows: CASSLLRTADQPQHF. The bases are TGTGCCAGCAGTTTGTTACGGACGGCGGATCAGCCCCAGCATTTT.